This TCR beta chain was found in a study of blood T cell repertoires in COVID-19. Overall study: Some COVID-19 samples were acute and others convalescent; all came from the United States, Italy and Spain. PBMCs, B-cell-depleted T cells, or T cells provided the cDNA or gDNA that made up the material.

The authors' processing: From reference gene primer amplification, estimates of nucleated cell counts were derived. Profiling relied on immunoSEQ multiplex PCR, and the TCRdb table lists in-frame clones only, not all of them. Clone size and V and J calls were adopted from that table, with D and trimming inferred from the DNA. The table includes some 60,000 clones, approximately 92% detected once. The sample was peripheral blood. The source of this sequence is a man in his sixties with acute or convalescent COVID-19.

The CDR3 sequence is CASSQSGSRNEQFF. The CDR3 DNA sequence: TGTGCCAGCAGCCAAAGCGGGAGTAGGAATGAGCAGTTCTTC. The V gene is TRBV7-8, the J gene TRBJ2-1; 8 bases fit TRBD2. CDR3 length: 14 residues. The J segment lost 7 bases and the V segment lost 5 bases, leaving 7 bases of the junction unmatched. The V gene's germline CDR1 is SGHVS and CDR2 FQNEAQ.